The rows below give T cell receptor beta chains drawn from one sample of a study of blood T cell repertoires in COVID-19. Some clones are missing from TCRdb's copy, which holds only in-frame ones; the method was immunoSEQ multiplex PCR. The data show nearly 110,000 clones, with 89% seen just once and roughly 4.6% held by the top ten. The sample consisted of peripheral blood. The receptors come from a man aged 35-49 years with active or convalescent COVID-19. Each CDR3 is given with its conserved first and last residue. The D gene is left open where the match is weak. Clone sizes are given selectively: once, few, many, or a class where the clone is expanded.

J,length,V,D,size,CDR3,DNA
TRBJ2-1,13,TRBV28,-,-,CASSLAKANEQFF,TGTGCCAGCAGTTTAGCTAAAGCCAATGAGCAGTTCTTC
TRBJ2-2,16,TRBV28,TRBD2,-,CASSLGASGNTGELFF,TGTGCCAGCAGTTTAGGGGCTAGCGGAAACACCGGGGAGCTGTTTTTT
TRBJ2-1,14,TRBV19,-,-,CASSISTPSDEQFF,TGTGCCAGTAGTATAAGTACTCCGTCGGATGAGCAGTTCTTC
TRBJ1-5,15,TRBV5-6,-,-,CASSGNGGYNQPQHF,TGTGCCAGCAGCGGAAACGGGGGTTACAATCAGCCCCAGCATTTT
TRBJ2-1,16,TRBV29-1,-,-,CSVVFPHPDLYNEQFF,TGCAGCGTCGTCTTCCCTCATCCGGACTTGTACAATGAGCAGTTCTTC
TRBJ1-2,13,TRBV11-2,-,-,CASSSSGGSGYTF,TGTGCCAGCTCCTCGTCGGGGGGAAGTGGCTACACCTTC
TRBJ2-3,16,TRBV10-1,-,-,CASSSDTITSTDTQYF,TGCGCCAGCAGTTCTGACACGATTACTAGCACAGATACGCAGTATTTT
TRBJ1-2,12,TRBV18,-,-,CASSPGDGGYTF,TGTGCCAGCTCACCCGGGGATGGTGGCTACACCTTC
TRBJ1-1,13,TRBV6-4,-,-,CATVRGPATEAFF,TGTGCCACCGTCAGGGGTCCCGCCACTGAAGCTTTCTTT
TRBJ1-1,10,TRBV29-1,-,once,CSGIRDQAFF,TGCAGCGGCATCAGGGATCAAGCTTTCTTT
TRBJ1-1,13,TRBV29-1,-,once,CSAGQGRGTEAFF,TGCAGCGCCGGGCAGGGGAGAGGAACTGAAGCTTTCTTT
TRBJ2-5,13,TRBV27,-,-,CASSLGRGETQYF,TGTGCCAGCAGTTTGGGCAGGGGAGAGACCCAGTACTTC
TRBJ2-1,14,TRBV28,TRBD2,-,CASSLTGGPFEQFF,TGTGCCAGCAGTCTTACGGGAGGGCCGTTTGAGCAATTCTTC
TRBJ2-7,16,TRBV18,-,-,CASSPPSRAEAGEQYF,TGTGCCAGCTCACCCCCTTCCCGGGCGGAGGCAGGCGAGCAGTACTTC
TRBJ2-1,16,TRBV5-4,-,-,CASSLAQVGGFNEQFF,TGTGCCAGCAGCTTGGCCCAGGTTGGTGGGTTTAATGAGCAGTTCTTC
TRBJ1-5,13,TRBV30,-,-,CAWTTEASQPQHF,TGTGCCTGGACGACAGAGGCGAGTCAGCCCCAGCATTTT
TRBJ2-7,15,TRBV4-3,-,once,CASSQVPGNDYEQYF,TGCGCCAGCAGCCAAGTTCCAGGCAATGACTACGAGCAGTACTTC
TRBJ1-5,16,TRBV2,TRBD1,few,CASRPGQAAINQPQHF,TGTGCCAGCAGACCCGGACAGGCCGCTATCAATCAGCCCCAGCATTTT
TRBJ2-1,16,TRBV21-1,-,-,CASSKLGQGTSNEQFF,TGTGCCAGCAGCAAACTGGGACAGGGGACAAGCAATGAGCAGTTCTTC
TRBJ2-7,15,TRBV7-9,TRBD1,-,CASSPGQGINYEQYF,TGTGCCAGCAGCCCGGGACAGGGTATAAACTACGAGCAGTACTTC
TRBJ2-1,14,TRBV18,-,-,CASSPPNSVDEQFF,TGTGCCAGCTCACCACCGAACTCGGTCGATGAGCAGTTCTTC
TRBJ2-1,17,TRBV4-3,-,-,CASSPGERERELNEQFF,TGCGCCAGCAGCCCAGGGGAGAGGGAGAGGGAACTGAATGAGCAGTTCTTC
TRBJ2-2,15,TRBV19,TRBD2,-,CASCLAGVRAGELFF,TGTGCCAGTTGTTTAGCGGGAGTTAGGGCTGGGGAGCTGTTTTTT
TRBJ1-2,15,TRBV4-3,-,-,CASSQDLGVNYGYTF,TGCGCCAGCAGCCAAGATCTCGGGGTTAACTATGGCTACACCTTC
TRBJ1-4,15,TRBV4-3,-,-,CASSQDRGANEKLFF,TGCGCCAGCAGCCAAGATCGGGGGGCGAATGAAAAACTGTTTTTT
TRBJ1-6,13,TRBV30,TRBD1,-,CAWSGQPYEPLHF,TGTGCCTGGTCGGGACAGCCGTATGAACCCCTCCACTTT
TRBJ1-1,14,TRBV28,TRBD1,-,CASSPEQGGTEAFF,TGTGCCAGCAGTCCCGAACAGGGGGGCACTGAAGCTTTCTTT
TRBJ2-1,16,TRBV11-2,TRBD1,-,CASSLAFGQGLNEQFF,TGTGCCAGCAGCTTAGCTTTCGGACAGGGTCTCAATGAGCAGTTCTTC
TRBJ2-7,16,TRBV7-9,TRBD2,-,CASSGLAGGRTYEQYF,TGTGCCAGCAGCGGACTAGCGGGAGGGAGGACCTACGAGCAGTACTTC
TRBJ2-2,14,TRBV7-9,-,-,CASNPTGSTGELFF,TGTGCCAGCAACCCGACAGGCTCCACCGGGGAGCTGTTTTTT
TRBJ1-1,15,TRBV2,TRBD1,-,CASSGQGGGNTEAFF,TGTGCCAGCAGTGGACAGGGCGGAGGGAACACTGAAGCTTTCTTT
TRBJ1-2,14,TRBV30,TRBD1,-,CAWRDRAWIYGYTF,TGTGCCTGGAGAGACAGGGCGTGGATTTATGGCTACACCTTC
TRBJ2-7,16,TRBV27,TRBD1,-,CASSSTGTGGVVEQYF,TGTGCCAGCAGCAGTACAGGGACAGGGGGGGTGGTGGAGCAGTACTTC
TRBJ2-5,15,TRBV28,-,-,CASSTGTLGMETQYF,TGTGCCAGCAGTACCGGGACACTTGGTATGGAGACCCAGTACTTC
TRBJ2-5,15,TRBV23-1,-,-,CASSQLDRDTETQYF,TGCGCCAGCAGTCAGCTTGATCGTGACACCGAGACCCAGTACTTC
TRBJ2-3,15,TRBV9,TRBD2,-,CASSIAGGITDTQYF,TGTGCCAGCAGCATAGCGGGAGGGATCACAGATACGCAGTATTTT
TRBJ1-2,13,TRBV6-5,-,-,CASSYTTRNGYTF,TGTGCCAGCAGTTATACGACACGCAATGGCTACACCTTC
TRBJ1-6,12,TRBV30,-,-,CAWSTNFSPLHF,TGTGCCTGGAGTACTAATTTTTCACCCCTCCACTTT
TRBJ2-2,15,TRBV6-5,-,-,CASSRTSGTSGELFF,TGTGCCAGCAGTCGCACATCAGGGACAAGCGGGGAGCTGTTTTTT
TRBJ1-5,13,TRBV5-1,TRBD1,-,CASARQGGQPQHF,TGCGCCAGCGCACGACAGGGTGGTCAGCCCCAGCATTTT
TRBJ2-7,12,TRBV5-1,-,-,CASSLPFDEQYF,TGCGCCAGCAGCCTCCCCTTTGACGAGCAGTACTTC
TRBJ1-1,15,TRBV7-6,-,-,CASSSVGTRNTEAFF,TGTGCCAGCAGCTCCGTTGGGACACGGAACACTGAAGCTTTCTTT
TRBJ1-4,14,TRBV5-1,-,-,CASSWGGEREKLFF,TGCGCCAGCAGCTGGGGGGGCGAGCGGGAAAAACTGTTTTTT
TRBJ2-7,13,TRBV27,-,-,CASSLQGPYEQYF,TGTGCCAGCAGTTTACAGGGGCCGTACGAGCAGTACTTC
TRBJ2-1,13,TRBV24-1,-,-,CATSDFQNNEQFF,TGTGCCACCAGTGATTTCCAGAATAATGAGCAGTTCTTC
TRBJ2-7,14,TRBV28,-,-,CASSLGTRGSLAYF,TGTGCCAGCAGCCTAGGGACACGAGGGTCCTTAGCGTACTTC
TRBJ2-7,15,TRBV7-9,TRBD2,-,CASSLVGSGEYEQYF,TGTGCCAGCAGCTTAGTGGGTAGCGGGGAGTACGAGCAGTACTTC
TRBJ2-7,14,TRBV28,-,few,CASSLSGGPYEQYF,TGTGCCAGCAGTTTATCAGGAGGGCCCTACGAGCAGTACTTC
TRBJ2-1,16,TRBV7-2,-,-,CASSSSERLRYNEQFF,TGTGCCAGCAGCTCGTCAGAGAGACTACGGTACAATGAGCAGTTCTTC
TRBJ1-6,15,TRBV19,TRBD1,once,CASSPWDRGVSPLHF,TGTGCCAGTAGTCCTTGGGACAGGGGGGTTTCACCCCTCCACTTT
TRBJ2-1,14,TRBV9,TRBD1,once,CASSRDRGHNEQFF,TGTGCCAGCAGCCGGGACAGGGGACACAATGAGCAGTTCTTC
TRBJ2-3,13,TRBV19,TRBD2,-,CATRLAGLDTQYF,TGTGCCACAAGACTAGCGGGTCTAGATACGCAGTATTTT
TRBJ1-1,14,TRBV4-1,-,-,CASSQDRGLTEAFF,TGCGCCAGCAGCCAAGATCGGGGGTTGACTGAAGCTTTCTTT
TRBJ2-7,15,TRBV7-8,-,-,CASSLPIAAPYEQYF,TGTGCCAGCAGCTTGCCTATAGCGGCACCTTACGAGCAGTACTTC
TRBJ2-7,15,TRBV25-1,-,-,CASSELSGPSYEQYF,TGTGCCAGCAGTGAACTCAGCGGGCCCTCCTACGAGCAGTACTTC
TRBJ2-5,16,TRBV2,-,-,CASSVGTRGIQETQYF,TGTGCCAGCAGTGTGGGGACAAGGGGGATCCAAGAGACCCAGTACTTC
TRBJ2-1,10,TRBV29-1,-,-,CSVPDNEQFF,TGCAGCGTTCCGGACAATGAGCAGTTCTTC